This T cell receptor (beta chain) was obtained from a study of T cells in tuberculosis. Sequencing of TCR-alpha and TCR-beta chains was unpaired. Using immunoSEQ multiplex PCR, the repertoire was profiled, and TCRdb retains in-frame clones only, with some absent. Here the sample spans 88,000 or so clones, roughly 91% being singletons. After thawing and overnight rest, PBMC were stained with GMM-loaded CD1B tetramer, viability dye and anti-CD3 for sorting. The CD1B tetramers carried C32 glucose monomycolate purified from Rhodococcus equi. Germline trimming cut 1 base from V and 7 bases from J; bases unmatched to any gene: 10. The germline CDR1 and CDR2 sequences are LGHNA and YSLEER. This CDR3 comprises 16 residues.

V is TRBV4-3 and J is TRBJ2-3; 8 nucleotides agree with TRBD2. The source of this sequence is an adult woman with latent tuberculosis. What was sequenced was CD1b-GMM tetramer-negative cells sorted from PBMCs. The CDR3 loop reads CASSQASGGLRNTQYF. The CDR3 DNA reads TGCGCCAGCAGCCAAGCCAGCGGGGGCCTGAGGAATACGCAGTATTTT.